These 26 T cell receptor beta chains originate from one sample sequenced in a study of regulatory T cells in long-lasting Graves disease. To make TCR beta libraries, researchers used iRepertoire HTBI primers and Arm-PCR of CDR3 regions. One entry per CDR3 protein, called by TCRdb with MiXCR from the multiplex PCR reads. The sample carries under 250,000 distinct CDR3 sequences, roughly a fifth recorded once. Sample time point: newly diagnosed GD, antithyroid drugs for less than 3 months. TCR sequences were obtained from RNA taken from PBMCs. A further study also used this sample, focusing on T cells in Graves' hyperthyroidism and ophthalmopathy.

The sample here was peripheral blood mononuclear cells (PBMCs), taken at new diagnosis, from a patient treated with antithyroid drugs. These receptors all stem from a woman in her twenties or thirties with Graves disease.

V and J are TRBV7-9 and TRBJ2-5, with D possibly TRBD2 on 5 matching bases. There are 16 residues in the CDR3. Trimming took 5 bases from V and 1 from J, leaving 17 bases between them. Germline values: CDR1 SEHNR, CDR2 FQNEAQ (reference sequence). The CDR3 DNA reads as TGTGCCAGCAGCCCCCTGAGGGCACAGTTCCAAGAGACCCAGTACTTC. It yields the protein CASSPLRAQFQETQYF.

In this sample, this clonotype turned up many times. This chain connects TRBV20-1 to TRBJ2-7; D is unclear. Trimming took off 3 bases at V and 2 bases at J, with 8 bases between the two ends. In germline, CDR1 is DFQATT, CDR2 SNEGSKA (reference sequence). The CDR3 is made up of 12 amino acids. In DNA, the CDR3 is TGCAGTGCTAGCCGCCCAGCCTACGAGCAGTACTTC. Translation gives CSASRPAYEQYF.

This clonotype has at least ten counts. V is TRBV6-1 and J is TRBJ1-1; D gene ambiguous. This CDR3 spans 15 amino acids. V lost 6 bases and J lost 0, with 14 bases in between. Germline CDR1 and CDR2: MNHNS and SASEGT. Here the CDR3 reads CASRTAEFMNTEAFF. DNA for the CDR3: TGTGCCAGCAGGACGGCGGAGTTTATGAACACTGAAGCTTTCTTT.

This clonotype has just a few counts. The DNA of the CDR3 is TGTGCCATCAGTGATGGAGTAGCGGGGGGGCAAGAGACCCAGTACTTC. This codes for CAISDGVAGGQETQYF. This chain connects TRBV10-3 to TRBJ2-5, with TRBD2 identical over 11 bases. Germline V lookup: CDR1 ENHRY, CDR2 SYGVKD. With 3 bases clipped from V and 2 bases from J, the junction kept 5 bases outside the gene matches. CDR3 length equals 16 residues.

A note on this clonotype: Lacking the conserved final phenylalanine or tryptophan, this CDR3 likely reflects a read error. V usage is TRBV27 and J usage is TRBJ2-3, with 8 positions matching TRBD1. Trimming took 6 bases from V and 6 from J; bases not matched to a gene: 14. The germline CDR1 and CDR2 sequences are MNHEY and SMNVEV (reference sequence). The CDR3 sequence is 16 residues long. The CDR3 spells CASSSGQGGYTDTQYL. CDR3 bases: TGTGCCAGCAGCTCAGGACAGGGCGGATACACGGATACGCAGTATCTT.

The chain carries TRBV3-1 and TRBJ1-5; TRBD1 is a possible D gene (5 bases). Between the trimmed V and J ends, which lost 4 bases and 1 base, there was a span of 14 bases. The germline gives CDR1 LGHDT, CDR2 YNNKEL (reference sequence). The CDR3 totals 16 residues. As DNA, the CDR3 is TGTGCCAGCAGCCCTGACCCGGACACGAGCAATCAGCCCCAGCATTTT. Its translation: CASSPDPDTSNQPQHF.

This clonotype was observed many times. CDR3 loop: CATSRDNRGAEKLFF. The CDR3 bases are TGTGCCACCAGCAGAGATAACAGGGGAGCTGAAAAACTGTTTTTT. The chain combines TRBV15 with TRBJ1-4; TRBD1 aligns across 7 bases. Germline V CDR1 and CDR2: LNHNV, YYDKDF (reference sequence). With V trimmed by 0 bases and J by 7 bases, 5 bases remained unmatched. The CDR3 has 15 amino acids.

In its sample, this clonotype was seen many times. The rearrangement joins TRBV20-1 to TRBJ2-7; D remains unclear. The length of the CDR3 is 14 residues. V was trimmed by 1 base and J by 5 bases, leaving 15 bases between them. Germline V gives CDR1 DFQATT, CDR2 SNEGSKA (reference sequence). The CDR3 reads CSARGGWGRDEQYF. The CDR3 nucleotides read TGCAGTGCTAGAGGGGGTTGGGGTCGGGACGAGCAGTACTTC.

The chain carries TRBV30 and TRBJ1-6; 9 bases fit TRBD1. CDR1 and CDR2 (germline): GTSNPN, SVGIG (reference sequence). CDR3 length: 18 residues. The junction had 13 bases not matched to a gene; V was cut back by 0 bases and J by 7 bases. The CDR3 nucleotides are TGTGCCTGGAGTGTAAGGGGGGAGGGACAGGGACTAAATTCACCCCTCCACTTT. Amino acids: CAWSVRGEGQGLNSPLHF.

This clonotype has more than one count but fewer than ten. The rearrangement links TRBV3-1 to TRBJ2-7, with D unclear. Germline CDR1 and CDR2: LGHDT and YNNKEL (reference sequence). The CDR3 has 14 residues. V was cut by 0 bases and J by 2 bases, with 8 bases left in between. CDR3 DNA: TGTGCCAGCAGCCAAGATCTCCACACCTACGAGCAGTACTTC. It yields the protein CASSQDLHTYEQYF.

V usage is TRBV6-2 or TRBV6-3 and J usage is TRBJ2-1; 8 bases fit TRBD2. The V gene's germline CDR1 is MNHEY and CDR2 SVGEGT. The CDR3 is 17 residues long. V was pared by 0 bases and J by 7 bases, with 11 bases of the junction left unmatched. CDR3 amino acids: CASSYSVRGGSRNEQFF. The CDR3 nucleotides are TGTGCCAGCAGTTACTCTGTCCGGGGGGGAAGTAGAAATGAGCAGTTCTTC.

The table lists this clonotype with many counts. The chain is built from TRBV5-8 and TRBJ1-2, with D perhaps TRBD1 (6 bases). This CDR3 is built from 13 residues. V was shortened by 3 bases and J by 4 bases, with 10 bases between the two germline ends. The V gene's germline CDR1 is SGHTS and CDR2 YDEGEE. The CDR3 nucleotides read TGTGCCAGCAGCTCAACGACAGGCTATGGCTACACCTTC. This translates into CASSSTTGYGYTF.

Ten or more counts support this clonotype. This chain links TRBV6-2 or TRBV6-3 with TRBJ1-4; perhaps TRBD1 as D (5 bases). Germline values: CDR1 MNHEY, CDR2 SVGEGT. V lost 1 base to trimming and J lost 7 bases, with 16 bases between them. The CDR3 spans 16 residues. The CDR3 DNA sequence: TGTGCCAGCAGTTACTATTCTCAGGGAGCAGGTGAAAAACTGTTTTTT. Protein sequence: CASSYYSQGAGEKLFF.

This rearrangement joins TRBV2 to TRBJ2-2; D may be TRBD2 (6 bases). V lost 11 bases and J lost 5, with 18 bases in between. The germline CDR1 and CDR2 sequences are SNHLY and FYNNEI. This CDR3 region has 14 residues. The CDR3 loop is CAPSASGLTGELFF. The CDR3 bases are TGTGCCCCATCGGCCAGCGGGTTGACCGGGGAGCTGTTTTTT.

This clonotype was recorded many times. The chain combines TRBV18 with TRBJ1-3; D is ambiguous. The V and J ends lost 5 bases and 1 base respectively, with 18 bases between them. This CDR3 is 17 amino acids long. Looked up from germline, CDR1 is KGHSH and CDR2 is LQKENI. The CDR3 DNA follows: TGTGCCAGCTCAGCGCGCCAGGCAATCTCTTCTGGAAACACCATATATTTT. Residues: CASSARQAISSGNTIYF. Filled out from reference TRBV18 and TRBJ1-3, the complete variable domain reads NAGVMQNPRHLVRRRGQEARLRCSPMKGHSHVYWYRQLPEEGLKFMVYLQKENIIDESGMPKERFSAEFPKEGPSILRIQQVVRGDSAAYFCASSARQAISSGNTIYFGEGSWLTVV.

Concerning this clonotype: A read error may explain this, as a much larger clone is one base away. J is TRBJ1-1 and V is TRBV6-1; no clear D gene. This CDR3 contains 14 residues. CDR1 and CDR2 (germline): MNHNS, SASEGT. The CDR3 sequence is CVSSERRTWTEAFF. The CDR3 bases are TGTGTCAGCAGTGAGAGGCGGACTTGGACTGAAGCTTTCTTT.

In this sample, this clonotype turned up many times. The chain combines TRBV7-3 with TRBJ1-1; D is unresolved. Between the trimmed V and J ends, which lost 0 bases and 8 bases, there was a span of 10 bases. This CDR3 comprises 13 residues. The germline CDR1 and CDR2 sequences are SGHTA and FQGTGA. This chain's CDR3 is CASSLTSGSEAFF. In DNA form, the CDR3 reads TGTGCCAGCAGCTTAACGAGTGGGTCAGAAGCTTTCTTT.

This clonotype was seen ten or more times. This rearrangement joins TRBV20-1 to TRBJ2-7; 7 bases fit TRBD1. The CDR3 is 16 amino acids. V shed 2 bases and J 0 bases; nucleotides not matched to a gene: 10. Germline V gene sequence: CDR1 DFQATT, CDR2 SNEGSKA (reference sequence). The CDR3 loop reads CSARPDRTRSSYEQYF. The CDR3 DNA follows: TGCAGTGCTAGACCGGACAGGACCAGGAGCTCCTACGAGCAGTACTTC.

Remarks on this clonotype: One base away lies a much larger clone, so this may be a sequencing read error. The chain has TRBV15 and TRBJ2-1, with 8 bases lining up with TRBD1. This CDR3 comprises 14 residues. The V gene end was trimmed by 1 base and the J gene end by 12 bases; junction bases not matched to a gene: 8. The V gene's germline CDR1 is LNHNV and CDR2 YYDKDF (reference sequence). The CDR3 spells CATSRGQGIDGQFF. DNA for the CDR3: TGTGCCACCAGCAGAGGACAGGGGATCGATGGGCAGTTCTTC. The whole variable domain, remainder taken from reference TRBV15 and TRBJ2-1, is DAMVIQNPRYQVTQFGKPVTLSCSQTLNHNVMYWYQQKSSQAPKLLFHYYDKDFNNEADTPDNFQSRRPNTSFCFLDIRSPGLGDTAMYLCATSRGQGIDGQFFGPGTRLTVL.

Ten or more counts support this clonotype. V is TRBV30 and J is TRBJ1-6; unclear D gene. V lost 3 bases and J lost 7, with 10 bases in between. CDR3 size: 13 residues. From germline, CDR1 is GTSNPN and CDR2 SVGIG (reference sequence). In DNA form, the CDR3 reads TGTGCCTGGAGCAGTGCGGGGAATTCACCCCTCCACTTT. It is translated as CAWSSAGNSPLHF.

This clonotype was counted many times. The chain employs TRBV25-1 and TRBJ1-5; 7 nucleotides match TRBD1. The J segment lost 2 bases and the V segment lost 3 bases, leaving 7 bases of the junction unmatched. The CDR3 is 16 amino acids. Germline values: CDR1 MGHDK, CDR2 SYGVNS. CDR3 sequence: CASSEPRTGCNQPQHF. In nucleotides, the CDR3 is TGTGCCAGCAGTGAGCCACGGACAGGTTGCAATCAGCCCCAGCATTTT.

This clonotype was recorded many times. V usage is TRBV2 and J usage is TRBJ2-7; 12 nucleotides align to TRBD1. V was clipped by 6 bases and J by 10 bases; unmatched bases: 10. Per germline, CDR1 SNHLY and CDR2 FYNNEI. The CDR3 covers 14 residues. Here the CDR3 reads CASRAAGTGGAQYF. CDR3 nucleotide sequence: TGTGCCAGCAGAGCAGCCGGGACAGGGGGCGCACAGTACTTC.

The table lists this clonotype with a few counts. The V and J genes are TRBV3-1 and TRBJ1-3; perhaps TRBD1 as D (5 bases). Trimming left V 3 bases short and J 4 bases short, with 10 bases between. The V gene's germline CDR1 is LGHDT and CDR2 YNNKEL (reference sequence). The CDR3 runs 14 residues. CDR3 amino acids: CASSHAGFGNTIYF. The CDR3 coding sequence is TGTGCCAGCAGCCACGCAGGGTTCGGAAACACCATATATTTT.

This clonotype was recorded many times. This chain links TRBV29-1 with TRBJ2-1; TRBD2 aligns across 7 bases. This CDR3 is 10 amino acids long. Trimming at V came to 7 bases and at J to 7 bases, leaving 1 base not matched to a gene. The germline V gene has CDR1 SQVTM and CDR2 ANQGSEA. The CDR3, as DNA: TGCAGCGGGGGGGGAAATGAGCAGTTCTTC. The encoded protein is CSGGGNEQFF.

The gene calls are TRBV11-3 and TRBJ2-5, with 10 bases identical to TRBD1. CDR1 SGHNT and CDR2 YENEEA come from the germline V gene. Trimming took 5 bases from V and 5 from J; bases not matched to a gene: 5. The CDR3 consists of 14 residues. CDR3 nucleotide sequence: TGTGCCAGCAGCCCGACAGGGGGCGTTGAGACCCAGTACTTC. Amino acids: CASSPTGGVETQYF.

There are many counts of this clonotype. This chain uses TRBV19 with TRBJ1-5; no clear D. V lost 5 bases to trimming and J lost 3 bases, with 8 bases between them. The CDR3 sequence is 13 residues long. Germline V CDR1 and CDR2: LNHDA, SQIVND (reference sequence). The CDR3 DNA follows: TGTGCCAGTAGTGTTCAACTCAATCAGCCCCAGCATTTT. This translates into CASSVQLNQPQHF.